This passage covers 27 T cell receptor beta chains from one sample sequenced in a study of blood T cell repertoires in COVID-19. The repertoire was sequenced with immunoSEQ multiplex PCR; TCRdb's copy has only in-frame clones and lacks some. The table records roughly 340,000 clones, 89% of them present only once. The specimen was peripheral blood. The source of these receptors is a woman in her 30s with COVID-19, enrolled during active disease.

The V call is TRBV11-3, the J call TRBJ2-1; 10 bases are shared with TRBD1. The CDR3 loop spans 15 amino acids. V lost 0 bases and J lost 9; bases outside the gene matches: 5. From germline, CDR1 is SGHNT and CDR2 YENEEA. The CDR3 nucleotides read TGTGCCAGCAGCTTAGACCCGGGACAGGGGACTGAGCAGTTCTTC. This codes for CASSLDPGQGTEQFF.

The chain couples TRBV6-5 to TRBJ2-1; 12 bases map to TRBD2. CDR1 is MNHEY, CDR2 SVGAGI, per germline. The V segment lost 4 bases and the J segment 3 bases; nucleotides outside the gene matches: 4. There are 16 residues in the CDR3. CDR3 sequence (DNA): TGTGCCAGCAGTTCTCTAGCGGGGGGGGACTACAATGAGCAGTTCTTC. It is translated as CASSSLAGGDYNEQFF.

This clone was counted once. This chain links TRBV5-4 with TRBJ2-1; TRBD2 agrees at 13 bases. Trimming cost V 4 bases and J 9 bases; bases outside gene matches: 4. The CDR3 contains 14 residues. Germline V gene lookup returns CDR1 SGHNT and CDR2 YYREEE (reference sequence). DNA for the CDR3: TGTGCCAGCAGCGCCAGACTAGCGGGAGGTGAGCAGTTCTTC. This translates into CASSARLAGGEQFF.

This chain uses TRBV19 with TRBJ1-6; 7 nucleotides match TRBD1. This CDR3 contains 14 residues. Germline CDR1 reads LNHDA; CDR2 reads SQIVND (reference sequence). Trimming cost V 7 bases and J 4 bases; bases outside gene matches: 4. The CDR3 region is CASMDRRYNSPLHF. The DNA of the CDR3 is TGTGCCAGTATGGACAGGAGATATAATTCACCCCTCCACTTT.

J is TRBJ1-6 and V is TRBV24-1; no definite D call. The CDR3 length is 17 residues. The germline gives CDR1 KGHDR, CDR2 SFDVKD. Trimming removed 4 bases from V and 0 bases from J, with 12 bases in between. The CDR3 loop reads CATSEQMSGSYNSPLHF. In nucleotides, the CDR3 is TGTGCCACCAGTGAGCAAATGAGTGGCTCCTATAATTCACCCCTCCACTTT.

The gene calls are TRBV29-1 and TRBJ1-1; 8 bases are shared with TRBD1. This CDR3 region has 11 residues. Germline V gives CDR1 SQVTM, CDR2 ANQGSEA. J gave up 4 bases and V 7 bases, and 2 bases lay outside the gene matches. The DNA for the CDR3 is TGCAGCGCTGACAGGGGCACTGAAGCTTTCTTT. Protein sequence: CSADRGTEAFF.

The chain has TRBV6-1 and TRBJ2-7; 14 bases are shared with TRBD2. Trimming removed 3 bases from V and 7 bases from J; junction bases left unmatched: 5. This CDR3 has 15 amino acids. Germline values: CDR1 MNHNS, CDR2 SASEGT. As DNA, the CDR3 is TGTGCCAGCAGTGAGACTAGCGGGGGGGCCTGGGAGCAGTACTTC. This sequence encodes CASSETSGGAWEQYF.

CDR3 in amino acids: CASSQNGYGYTF. CDR3 sequence (DNA): TGTGCCAGCAGCCAAAACGGCTATGGCTACACCTTC. The V gene is TRBV14, the J gene TRBJ1-2; the D is unclear. Trimming took 2 bases from V and 4 from J, leaving 5 bases between them. This CDR3 has 12 residues. CDR1 is SGHDN and CDR2 is FVKESK in the germline V gene. Full variable domain (rest looked up from reference TRBV14 and TRBJ1-2): EAGVTQFPSHSVIEKGQTVTLRCDPISGHDNLYWYRRVMGKEIKFLLHFVKESKQDESGMPNNRFLAERTGGTYSTLKVQPAELEDSGVYFCASSQNGYGYTFGSGTRLTVV.

The V call is TRBV28, the J call TRBJ2-3; no firm D call. V was trimmed by 7 bases and J by 3 bases, leaving 11 bases between them. The germline CDR1 and CDR2 sequences are MDHEN and SYDVKM. This CDR3 region has 13 residues. The CDR3 region has the DNA TGTGCCAGCACCCGACCCGGGACAGATACGCAGTATTTT. It yields the protein CASTRPGTDTQYF.

The V gene is TRBV15, the J gene TRBJ2-2; 12 nucleotides match TRBD2. Germline V lookup: CDR1 LNHNV, CDR2 YYDKDF (reference sequence). There are 16 residues in the CDR3. The trim removed 4 bases at V and 6 bases at J, leaving 6 bases unmatched. CDR3 residues: CATSIPLAGGPGELFF. The CDR3, as DNA: TGTGCCACCAGCATCCCCCTAGCGGGGGGGCCCGGGGAGCTGTTTTTT.

Only one count was recorded for this clone. This sequence joins TRBV10-3 and TRBJ2-5, with 7 bases matching TRBD2. V gave up 4 bases and J gave up 5 bases; unmatched junction bases: 13. Germline CDR1 ENHRY, CDR2 SYGVKD. There are 16 residues in the CDR3. CDR3 bases: TGTGCCATCAGTGCCAGACTAGCCGCAGTACCGGAGACCCAGTACTTC. This translates into CAISARLAAVPETQYF.

Points on this clone: The same CDR3 arises from other DNA sequences in this sample as well. The rearrangement links TRBV28 to TRBJ1-5, with no clear D. V lost 2 bases to trimming and J lost 3 bases, with 8 bases between them. Germline V gene lookup returns CDR1 MDHEN and CDR2 SYDVKM. CDR3 size: 14 residues. The DNA of the CDR3 is TGTGCCAGCAGTTTAGGTACAGACAATCAGCCCCAGCATTTT. Residues: CASSLGTDNQPQHF.

The sample holds one count of this clone. The rearrangement links TRBV18 to TRBJ2-1, with TRBD1 matching 7 bases. The CDR3 runs to 17 residues. Germline-derived CDR1 and CDR2 are KGHSH and LQKENI. After removal of 2 bases from V and 2 bases from J, the junction contained 9 bases not matched to a gene. This chain's CDR3 is CASSPSGVGTAYNEQFF. CDR3 coding DNA: TGTGCCAGCTCACCATCGGGTGTCGGGACAGCCTACAATGAGCAGTTCTTC.

This clone was detected a few times. The chain is built from TRBV24-1 and TRBJ1-5; tentatively, D is TRBD1 (6 bases). This CDR3 is built from 16 residues. Germline lookup yields CDR1 KGHDR and CDR2 SFDVKD. The V end lost 4 bases, the J end lost 0 bases, and 12 bases lay between the germline ends. The CDR3 loop is CATSESRTASNQPQHF. Here the CDR3 DNA reads TGTGCCACCAGTGAATCGAGGACAGCTAGCAATCAGCCCCAGCATTTT.

The chain carries TRBV6-1 and TRBJ1-1; possibly TRBD1 for D (5 bases). Germline values: CDR1 MNHNS, CDR2 SASEGT. V lost 4 bases and J lost 2, with 17 bases in between. The CDR3 is 16 residues long. The CDR3: CASSGAGRMKNTEAFF. The CDR3, as DNA: TGTGCCAGCAGTGGGGCGGGGCGGATGAAAAACACTGAAGCTTTCTTT.

The chain couples TRBV27 to TRBJ1-2, with 11 bases matching TRBD1. This CDR3 region has 15 residues. Germline assignment: CDR1 MNHEY and CDR2 SMNVEV (reference sequence). Losses at the gene ends were 5 bases for V and 4 bases for J; bases not matched to a gene: 6. The CDR3 here is CASSVRTGGVYGYTF. DNA for the CDR3: TGTGCCAGCAGTGTCCGGACAGGGGGCGTCTATGGCTACACCTTC.

The chain couples TRBV5-8 to TRBJ1-5, with TRBD1 matching 9 bases. The CDR3 is made up of 16 amino acids. The J segment lost 6 bases and the V segment lost 4 bases, leaving 11 bases of the junction unmatched. CDR1 is SGHTS and CDR2 is YDEGEE in the germline V gene. CDR3 amino acids: CASSDRQGVISQPQHF. As DNA, the CDR3 is TGTGCCAGCAGCGATCGACAGGGGGTAATATCTCAGCCCCAGCATTTT.

This chain connects TRBV29-1 to TRBJ1-1; D call uncertain. CDR1 and CDR2 (germline): SQVTM, ANQGSEA. The CDR3 sequence is 12 residues long. Trimming cost V 4 bases and J 3 bases, with 9 bases left between them. CDR3 nucleotides: TGCAGCGTTGGGGAGAGGGACACTGAAGCTTTCTTT. Translation: CSVGERDTEAFF.

CDR3 loop: CASSPIVGPGETQYF. The CDR3 region has the DNA TGCGCCAGCAGCCCTATAGTAGGGCCAGGGGAGACCCAGTACTTC. This chain links TRBV4-3 with TRBJ2-5; D might be TRBD1 (5 bases). Germline assignment: CDR1 LGHNA and CDR2 YSLEER. The CDR3 consists of 15 residues. Trimming removed 4 bases from V and 5 bases from J, with 17 bases in between.

This chain joins TRBV4-3 and TRBJ2-1; D is uncertain. This CDR3 is 11 amino acids long. The germline V gene encodes CDR1 LGHNA and CDR2 YSLEER. Trimming cost V 2 bases and J 10 bases, with 6 bases left between them. The DNA of the CDR3 is TGCGCCAGCAGCCAACTCGGGGAGCAGTTCTTC. Protein: CASSQLGEQFF.

J is TRBJ2-1 and V is TRBV9; 10 nucleotides agree with TRBD2. Germline V gene sequence: CDR1 SGDLS, CDR2 YYNGEE. The ends lost 0 bases at V and 6 bases at J; junction bases unmatched: 3. This CDR3 is 15 amino acids long. CDR3 sequence (DNA): TGTGCCAGCAGCGTAGGGACTAGCGGAGGCAATGAGCAGTTCTTC. Translating it yields CASSVGTSGGNEQFF.

The chain links TRBV2 to TRBJ1-2; 7 positions match TRBD1. The junction had 7 bases not matched to a gene; V was cut back by 4 bases and J by 5 bases. The CDR3 is 14 amino acids. Germline assignment: CDR1 SNHLY and CDR2 FYNNEI. CDR3 residues: CASSGQGPRYGYTF. CDR3 in DNA: TGTGCCAGCAGTGGACAGGGACCGAGATATGGCTACACCTTC.

The genes are TRBV11-3 and TRBJ2-1; tentatively, D is TRBD1 (5 bases). Germline V CDR1 and CDR2: SGHNT, YENEEA. V was clipped by 3 bases and J by 6 bases, with 6 bases between them. The CDR3 sequence is 12 residues long. The CDR3 DNA reads TGTGCCAGCAGCTTTCAGGGCAATGAGCAGTTCTTC. It translates to CASSFQGNEQFF.

The V and J genes are TRBV3-1 (or the pseudogene TRBV3-2) and TRBJ1-1; D call uncertain. The V end was cut by 10 bases, the J end by 1 base, with 13 bases between. The CDR3 contains 13 residues. CDR1 is LGHDT and CDR2 is YNNKEL in the germline V gene (reference sequence). The chain's CDR3 is CATSDSGNTEAFF. The CDR3 DNA reads TGTGCCACGTCCGATTCGGGGAACACTGAAGCTTTCTTT.

The gene calls are TRBV11-3 and TRBJ2-7; no reliable D call. The germline V and J ends were trimmed by 0 bases and 0 bases, with 6 bases remaining between them. The CDR3 loop spans 14 amino acids. CDR1 and CDR2 (germline): SGHNT, YENEEA. The CDR3 loop is CASSLDAGSYEQYF. In DNA form, the CDR3 reads TGTGCCAGCAGCTTAGATGCAGGCTCCTACGAGCAGTACTTC.

The CDR3 bases are TGTGCCAGCAGTCTGACAGGGGGGCTGAGGACTGAAGCTTTCTTT. Its protein is CASSLTGGLRTEAFF. V is TRBV27 and J is TRBJ1-1; 9 bases align to TRBD1. The germline V gene has CDR1 MNHEY and CDR2 SMNVEV (reference sequence). The CDR3 loop spans 15 amino acids. Trimming removed 5 bases from V and 5 bases from J; junction bases left unmatched: 9.

This clone came up once. Other nucleotide sequences from this sample produce the same CDR3. The CDR3 loop is CASSLGRGYEQYV. Written as DNA, the CDR3 is TGTGCCAGCTCCCTCGGGAGGGGCTACGAGCAGTACGTC. This chain links TRBV27 with TRBJ2-7, with 8 bases aligning to TRBD2. After removal of 8 bases from V and 3 bases from J, the junction contained 6 bases not matched to a gene. The germline CDR1 and CDR2 sequences are MNHEY and SMNVEV (reference sequence). The CDR3 runs 13 residues.